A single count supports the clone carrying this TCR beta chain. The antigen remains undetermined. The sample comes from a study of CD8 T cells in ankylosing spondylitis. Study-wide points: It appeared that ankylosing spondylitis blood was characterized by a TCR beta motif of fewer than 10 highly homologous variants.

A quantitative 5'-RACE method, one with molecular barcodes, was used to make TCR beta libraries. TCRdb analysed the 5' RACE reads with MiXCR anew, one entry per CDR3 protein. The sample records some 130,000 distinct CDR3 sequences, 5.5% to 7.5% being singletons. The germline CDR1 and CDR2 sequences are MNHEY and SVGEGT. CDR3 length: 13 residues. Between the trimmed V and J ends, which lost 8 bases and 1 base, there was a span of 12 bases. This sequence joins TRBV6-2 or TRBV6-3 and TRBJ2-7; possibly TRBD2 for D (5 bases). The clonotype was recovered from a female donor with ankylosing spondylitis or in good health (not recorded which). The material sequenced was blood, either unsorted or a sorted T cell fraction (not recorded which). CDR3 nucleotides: TGTGCCAGCGCCTCCGGAGGATCCTACGAGCAGTACTTC. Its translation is CASASGGSYEQYF.